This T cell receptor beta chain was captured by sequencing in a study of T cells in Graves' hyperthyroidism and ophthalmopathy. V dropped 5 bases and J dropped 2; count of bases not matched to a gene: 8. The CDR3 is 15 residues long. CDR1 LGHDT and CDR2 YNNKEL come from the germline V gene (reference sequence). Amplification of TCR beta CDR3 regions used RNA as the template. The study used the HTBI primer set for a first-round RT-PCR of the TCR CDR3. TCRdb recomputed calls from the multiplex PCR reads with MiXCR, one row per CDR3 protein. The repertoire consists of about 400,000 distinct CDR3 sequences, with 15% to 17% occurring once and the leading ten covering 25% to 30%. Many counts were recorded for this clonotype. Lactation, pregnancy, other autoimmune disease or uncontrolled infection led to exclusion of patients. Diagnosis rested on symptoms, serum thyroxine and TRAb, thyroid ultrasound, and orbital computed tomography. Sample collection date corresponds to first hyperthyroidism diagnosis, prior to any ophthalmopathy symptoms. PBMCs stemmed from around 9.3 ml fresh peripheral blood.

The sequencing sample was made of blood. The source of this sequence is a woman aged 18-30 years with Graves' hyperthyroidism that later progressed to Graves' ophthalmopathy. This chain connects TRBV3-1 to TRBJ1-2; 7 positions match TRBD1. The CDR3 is CASSIDPGQNYGYTF. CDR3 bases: TGTGCCAGCAGCATCGATCCGGGACAGAACTATGGCTACACCTTC.